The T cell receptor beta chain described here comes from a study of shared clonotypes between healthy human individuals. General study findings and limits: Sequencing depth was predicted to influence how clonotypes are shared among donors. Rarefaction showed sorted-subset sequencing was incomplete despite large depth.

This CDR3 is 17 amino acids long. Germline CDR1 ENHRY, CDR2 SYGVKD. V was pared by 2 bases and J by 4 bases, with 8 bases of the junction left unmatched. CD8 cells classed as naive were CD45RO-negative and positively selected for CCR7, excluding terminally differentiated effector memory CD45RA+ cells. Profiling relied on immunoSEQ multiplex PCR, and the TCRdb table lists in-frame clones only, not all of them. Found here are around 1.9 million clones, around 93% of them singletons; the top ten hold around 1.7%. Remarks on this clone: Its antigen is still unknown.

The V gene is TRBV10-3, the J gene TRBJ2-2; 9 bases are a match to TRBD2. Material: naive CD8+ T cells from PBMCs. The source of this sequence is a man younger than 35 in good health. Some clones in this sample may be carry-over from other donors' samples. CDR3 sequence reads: CAISEPLREGPTGELFF. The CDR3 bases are TGTGCCATCAGTGAGCCCCTGCGGGAGGGCCCCACCGGGGAGCTGTTTTTT.